What follows are 14 T cell receptor beta chains derived from one specimen sequenced in a study of Graves' ophthalmopathy and Graves' hyperthyroidism. Investigators amplified TCR beta CDR3 regions from RNA transcripts. Amplification began with first-round RT-PCR using HTBI primers, then second-round multiplex PCR was performed. TCRdb ran MiXCR on the multiplex PCR reads and lists one entry per CDR3 protein. The sample carries about 400,000 distinct CDR3 sequences, about a sixth recorded once. Sequenced sample: peripheral blood. These receptors came from a young woman with Graves' ophthalmopathy.

The rearrangement links TRBV19 to TRBJ1-5; TRBD1 aligns across 7 bases. This CDR3 spans 15 amino acids. Germline CDR1 and CDR2: LNHDA and SQIVND (reference sequence). The J segment lost 5 bases and the V segment lost 3 bases, leaving 7 bases of the junction unmatched. The CDR3: CASSILDRADQPQHF. In DNA form, the CDR3 reads TGTGCCAGTAGTATTCTTGACAGGGCAGATCAGCCCCAGCATTTT. The entire variable domain, with the rest obtained from reference TRBV19 and TRBJ1-5, is as follows: DGGITQSPKYLFRKEGQNVTLSCEQNLNHDAMYWYRQDPGQGLRLIYYSQIVNDFQKGDIAEGYSVSREKKESFPLTVTSAQKNPTAFYLCASSILDRADQPQHFGDGTRLSIL.

This clonotype showed up many times. The V call is TRBV7-2, the J call TRBJ1-6; TRBD1 aligns across 9 bases. V lost 6 bases, J lost 5 bases, and 14 bases stayed unmatched. The CDR3 totals 18 residues. From germline, CDR1 is SGHTA and CDR2 FQGNSA. This chain's CDR3 is CASSLRGVGTGNNSPLHF. CDR3 bases: TGTGCCAGCAGTCTTAGGGGGGTCGGGACAGGGAATAATTCACCCCTCCACTTT.

This clonotype was recorded many times. This chain uses TRBV6-5 with TRBJ1-5; no definite D call. V lost 2 bases, J lost 1 base, and 6 bases lay in between. This CDR3 contains 14 residues. Germline V gene data show CDR1 as MNHEY and CDR2 as SVGAGI. Written as DNA, the CDR3 is TGTGCCAGCAGTTACAAGGAAAGCAATCAGCCCCAGCATTTT. Translated, it gives CASSYKESNQPQHF.

This clonotype was observed many times. CDR3 region: CASSFLQGPFNEQYF. In DNA, the CDR3 is TGTGCCAGCAGCTTTTTACAGGGTCCGTTCAACGAGCAGTACTTC. The chain couples TRBV7-8 to TRBJ2-7; tentatively, D is TRBD1 (6 bases). The CDR3 has 15 residues. The V gene lost 3 bases and the J gene lost 5 bases, with 17 bases spanning the gap. Germline V gives CDR1 SGHVS, CDR2 FQNEAQ.

This clonotype was recorded many times. This chain joins TRBV15 and TRBJ2-5; a weak D match, TRBD2 (6 bases). Deletions cut 3 bases from V and 5 bases from J, with 10 bases between. The germline V gene encodes CDR1 LNHNV and CDR2 YYDKDF (reference sequence). The CDR3 extends over 13 amino acids. The CDR3 nucleotides read TGTGCCACCAGCAGTATCCGGGAGGAGACCCAGTACTTC. Protein: CATSSIREETQYF.

This clonotype was seen many times. This chain connects TRBV12-3 or TRBV12-4 to TRBJ1-1, with 8 bases identical to TRBD1. This CDR3 region has 14 residues. V trimming: 7 bases; J trimming: 4 bases; junction bases outside the gene matches: 8. In DNA, the CDR3 is TGTGCCAGCACCTTTACAGGGGGGGCCACTGAAGCTTTCTTT. It specifies CASTFTGGATEAFF.

This clonotype was picked up many times. The rearrangement links TRBV5-6 to TRBJ2-2; the D gene is possibly TRBD1 (6 bases). V lost 3 bases to trimming and J lost 6 bases, with 15 bases between them. This CDR3 spans 15 amino acids. CDR1 is SGHDT, CDR2 YYEEEE, per germline. This chain's CDR3 is CASSSIDRPSGELFF. The CDR3 nucleotides read TGTGCCAGCAGCTCTATCGACAGGCCGTCCGGGGAGCTGTTTTTT.

This clonotype occurred many times. The chain uses TRBV7-2 and TRBJ1-5; 9 nucleotides match TRBD1. CDR3 length: 16 amino acids. The germline V gene has CDR1 SGHTA and CDR2 FQGNSA. The J segment lost 6 bases and the V segment lost 0 bases, leaving 6 bases of the junction unmatched. The CDR3 bases are TGTGCCAGCAGCTTAGCCGGACAGGGGTTGGGTCAGCCCCAGCATTTT. It codes for CASSLAGQGLGQPQHF.

CDR3 loop: CSATGLAGVHNNYEQYF. In nucleotides, the CDR3 is TGCAGTGCCACAGGACTAGCGGGAGTACATAACAACTACGAGCAGTACTTC. V is TRBV20-1 and J is TRBJ2-7; 13 bases agree with TRBD2. After removal of 6 bases from V and 3 bases from J, the junction contained 14 bases not matched to a gene. Germline CDR1 and CDR2: DFQATT and SNEGSKA (reference sequence). The length of the CDR3 is 17 residues.

The rearrangement links TRBV27 to TRBJ1-1; D gene unclear. The germline V and J ends were trimmed by 3 bases and 2 bases, with 10 bases remaining between them. The germline V gene has CDR1 MNHEY and CDR2 SMNVEV (reference sequence). The CDR3 is made up of 14 amino acids. Here the CDR3 reads CASSLLDSNTEAFF. The CDR3 DNA reads as TGTGCCAGCAGTTTGTTAGACTCAAACACTGAAGCTTTCTTT.

This clonotype has only a few counts. The chain is built from TRBV6-2 or TRBV6-3 and TRBJ1-5; D gene ambiguous. The CDR3 consists of 13 residues. In germline, CDR1 is MNHEY, CDR2 SVGEGT. V shed 2 bases and J shed 5 bases, with 7 bases lying between them. In nucleotides, the CDR3 is TGTGCCAGCAGTTACCCAGGAGATCAGCCCCAGCATTTT. This encodes CASSYPGDQPQHF.

This clonotype occurred many times. The chain uses TRBV11-2 and TRBJ2-7; 7 bases are shared with TRBD2. This CDR3 is built from 15 residues. Germline lookup yields CDR1 SGHAT and CDR2 FQNNGV. The J segment lost 2 bases and the V segment lost 3 bases, leaving 7 bases of the junction unmatched. The CDR3, as DNA: TGTGCCAGCAGCTTGGGAGCTAGCGGAGCCTACGAGCAGTACTTC. Translating it yields CASSLGASGAYEQYF. The whole variable domain, filled in from reference TRBV11-2 and TRBJ2-7, reads EAGVAQSPRYKIIEKRQSVAFWCNPISGHATLYWYQQILGQGPKLLIQFQNNGVVDDSQLPKDRFSAERLKGVDSTLKIQPAKLEDSAVYLCASSLGASGAYEQYFGPGTRLTVT.

Many counts were recorded for this clonotype. V usage is TRBV4-3 and J usage is TRBJ2-5, with D unresolved. CDR1 LGHNA and CDR2 YSLEER come from the germline V gene. Trimming removed 4 bases at V and 6 bases at J, with 9 bases between. The CDR3 covers 12 residues. CDR3: CASSLNGKTQYF. In DNA form, the CDR3 reads TGCGCCAGCAGCCTTAATGGGAAGACCCAGTACTTC.

The rearrangement links TRBV5-4 to TRBJ2-7; tentatively, D is TRBD2 (7 bases). V gave up 2 bases and J gave up 3 bases, with 15 bases separating them. Looked up from germline, CDR1 is SGHNT and CDR2 is YYREEE (reference sequence). CDR3 length equals 15 residues. For the CDR3, the DNA is TGTGCCAGCAGCTTCAGACCAGGGGACTACTACGAGCAGTACTTC. This codes for CASSFRPGDYYEQYF.